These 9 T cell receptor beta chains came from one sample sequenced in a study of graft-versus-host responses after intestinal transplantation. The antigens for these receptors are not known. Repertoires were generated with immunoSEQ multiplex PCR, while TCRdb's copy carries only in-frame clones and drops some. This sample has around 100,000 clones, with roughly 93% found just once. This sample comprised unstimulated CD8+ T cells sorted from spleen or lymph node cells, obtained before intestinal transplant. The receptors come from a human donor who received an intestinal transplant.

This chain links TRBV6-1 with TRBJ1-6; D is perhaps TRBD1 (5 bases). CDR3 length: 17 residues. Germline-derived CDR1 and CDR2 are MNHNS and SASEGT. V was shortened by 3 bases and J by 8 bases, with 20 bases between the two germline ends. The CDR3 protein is CASSEGGTSPDDSPLHF. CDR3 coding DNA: TGTGCCAGCAGTGAGGGGGGAACCTCTCCTGACGATTCACCCCTCCACTTT.

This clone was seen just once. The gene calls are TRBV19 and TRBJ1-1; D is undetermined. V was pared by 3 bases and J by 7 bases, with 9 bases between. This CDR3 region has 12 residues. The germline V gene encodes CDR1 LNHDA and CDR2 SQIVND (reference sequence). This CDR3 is CASSMVGFEAFF. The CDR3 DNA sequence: TGTGCCAGTAGTATGGTAGGATTTGAAGCTTTCTTT.

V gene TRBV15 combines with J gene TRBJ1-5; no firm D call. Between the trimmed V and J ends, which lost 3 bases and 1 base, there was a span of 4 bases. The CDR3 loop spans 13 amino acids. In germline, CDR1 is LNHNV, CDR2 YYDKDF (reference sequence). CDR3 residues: CATSSYSNQPQHF. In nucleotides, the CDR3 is TGTGCCACCAGCAGCTACAGCAATCAGCCCCAGCATTTT.

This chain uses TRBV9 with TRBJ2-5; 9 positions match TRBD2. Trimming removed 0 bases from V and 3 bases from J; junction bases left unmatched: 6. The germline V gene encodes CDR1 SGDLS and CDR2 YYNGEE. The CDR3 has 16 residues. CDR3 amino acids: CASSVDGGGAEETQYF. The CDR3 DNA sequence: TGTGCCAGCAGCGTAGATGGCGGGGGGGCCGAAGAGACCCAGTACTTC.

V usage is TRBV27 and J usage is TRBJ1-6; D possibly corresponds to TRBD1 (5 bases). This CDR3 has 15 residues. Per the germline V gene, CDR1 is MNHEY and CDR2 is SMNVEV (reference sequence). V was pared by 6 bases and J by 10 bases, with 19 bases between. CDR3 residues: CASSPAGGRDSPLHF. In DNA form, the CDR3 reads TGTGCCAGCAGCCCGGCGGGGGGTCGGGACTCACCCCTCCACTTT.

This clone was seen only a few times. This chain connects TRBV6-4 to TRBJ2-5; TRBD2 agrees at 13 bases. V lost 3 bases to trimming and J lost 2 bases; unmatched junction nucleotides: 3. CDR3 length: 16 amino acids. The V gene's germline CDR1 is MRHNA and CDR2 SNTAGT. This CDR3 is CASSEGTSGEQETQYF. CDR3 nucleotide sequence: TGTGCCAGCAGTGAGGGGACTAGCGGGGAACAAGAGACCCAGTACTTC.

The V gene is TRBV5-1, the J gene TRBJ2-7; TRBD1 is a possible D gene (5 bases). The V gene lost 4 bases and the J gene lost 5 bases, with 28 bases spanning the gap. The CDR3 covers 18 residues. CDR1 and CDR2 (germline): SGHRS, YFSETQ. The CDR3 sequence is CASSQRIGWSGSLHEQYF. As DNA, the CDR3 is TGCGCCAGCAGCCAGAGGATCGGGTGGTCAGGGTCGCTTCACGAGCAGTACTTC.

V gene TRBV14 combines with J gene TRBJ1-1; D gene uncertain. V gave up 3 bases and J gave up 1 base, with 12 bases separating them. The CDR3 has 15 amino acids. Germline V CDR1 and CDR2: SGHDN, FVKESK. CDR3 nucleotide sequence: TGTGCCAGCAGCCACCCCAGGTTTGGGAACACTGAAGCTTTCTTT. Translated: CASSHPRFGNTEAFF.

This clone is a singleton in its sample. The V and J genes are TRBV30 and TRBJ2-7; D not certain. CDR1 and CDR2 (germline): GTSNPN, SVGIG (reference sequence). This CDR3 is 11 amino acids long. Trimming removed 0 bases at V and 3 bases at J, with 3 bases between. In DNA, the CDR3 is TGTGCCTGGAGTGTGTACTACGAGCAGTACTTC. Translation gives CAWSVYYEQYF.